These T cell receptor beta chains were read from a single sample in a study of shared clonotypes between healthy human individuals. Profiled with immunoSEQ multiplex PCR; TCRdb holds only in-frame clones, not every one. In the table there are about 1 million clones, around 76% of which are singletons. Sequenced: memory CD4+ T cells sorted from blood. These receptors came from a man aged 18 to 30 in good health. Both conserved end residues are part of each CDR3. Fields, in order: clone size, V gene, D gene, J gene, CDR3 DNA, CDR3 protein. The D gene is left open where the match is weak. Expanded clones get a size class; other rows say once, few or many, or leave the size out.

size: -
V: TRBV10-3
D: TRBD1
J: TRBJ1-1
DNA: TGTGCCATCGGGTTCGGACAGGGGATGGGAGCTTTCTTT
CDR3: CAIGFGQGMGAFF

size: once
V: TRBV6-1
D: TRBD1
J: TRBJ1-1
DNA: TGTGCCAGCAGTATCCGGGACAGGGGGAACACTGAAGCTTTCTTT
CDR3: CASSIRDRGNTEAFF

size: -
V: TRBV7-2
D: -
J: TRBJ2-2
DNA: TGTGCCAGCAGCGTGAGAATGAACACCGGGGAGCTGTTTTTT
CDR3: CASSVRMNTGELFF

size: -
V: TRBV19
D: TRBD1
J: TRBJ1-1
DNA: TGTGCCAGTAGCCCCGGGACAGGGGGCACTCTTTCGGAAGCTTTCTTT
CDR3: CASSPGTGGTLSEAFF

size: -
V: TRBV2
D: -
J: TRBJ1-1
DNA: TGTGCCAGCACAGAAGCCGCGGTGACTGAAGCTTTCTTT
CDR3: CASTEAAVTEAFF

size: few
V: TRBV9
D: -
J: TRBJ2-5
DNA: TGTGCCAGCAGCCCCTGGGCGGGCCAAGAGACCCAGTACTTC
CDR3: CASSPWAGQETQYF

size: once
V: TRBV2
D: -
J: TRBJ2-3
DNA: TGTGCCAGCAGTGAGCAGCGGGGCACAGATACGCAGTATTTT
CDR3: CASSEQRGTDTQYF

size: -
V: TRBV6-6
D: TRBD2
J: TRBJ2-7
DNA: TGTGCCAGCACCCTAAAACTAGCGGGGGGCGAGCAGTACTTC
CDR3: CASTLKLAGGEQYF

size: few
V: TRBV2
D: TRBD1
J: TRBJ2-3
DNA: TGTGCCAGCAGTGAACCGGGACAGTCCACAGATACGCAGTATTTT
CDR3: CASSEPGQSTDTQYF

size: -
V: TRBV18
D: TRBD1
J: TRBJ1-6
DNA: TGTGCCAGCTCACCTTTCGGGACAGGGGTTGGGAATTCACCCCTCCACTTT
CDR3: CASSPFGTGVGNSPLHF

size: -
V: TRBV7-8
D: -
J: TRBJ2-1
DNA: TGTGCCAGCAGCCAGGGGGGGGAGCAGTTCTTC
CDR3: CASSQGGEQFF

size: once
V: TRBV6-1
D: -
J: TRBJ1-5
DNA: TGTGCCAGCAGGGGGCGGGACGGATATAATCAGCCCCAGCATTTT
CDR3: CASRGRDGYNQPQHF

size: few
V: TRBV14
D: TRBD2
J: TRBJ2-1
DNA: TGTGCCAGCAGCCAAGAGTCCGGGGGAGGGTACAATGAGCAGTTCTTC
CDR3: CASSQESGGGYNEQFF

size: -
V: TRBV19
D: -
J: TRBJ2-3
DNA: TGTGCCAGTAGTATCCAGGGAAAAAGCACAGATACGCAGTATTTT
CDR3: CASSIQGKSTDTQYF

size: few
V: TRBV28
D: -
J: TRBJ2-7
DNA: TGTGCCAGCAGACATATCCCCTACGAGCAGTACTTC
CDR3: CASRHIPYEQYF

size: -
V: TRBV27
D: TRBD1
J: TRBJ1-5
DNA: TGTGCCAGCAGGGGACAGGGGGGCGATCAGCCCCAGCATTTT
CDR3: CASRGQGGDQPQHF

size: -
V: TRBV2
D: -
J: TRBJ2-1
DNA: TGTGCCAGCAGTGTAAGGCGGGACAATGAGCAGTTCTTC
CDR3: CASSVRRDNEQFF

size: once
V: TRBV19
D: TRBD1
J: TRBJ1-2
DNA: TGTGCCAGTAGTTCAAGAACCGGGACAGCTCTCTATGGCTACACCTTC
CDR3: CASSSRTGTALYGYTF

size: -
V: TRBV10-3
D: -
J: TRBJ2-3
DNA: TGTGCCATTAGCGGCCGCACAGATACGCAGTATTTT
CDR3: CAISGRTDTQYF

size: -
V: TRBV12-5
D: TRBD1
J: TRBJ2-5
DNA: TGTGCTAGTGGCCCCGGGACAGGCGGAGAGACCCAGTACTTC
CDR3: CASGPGTGGETQYF

size: -
V: TRBV6-1
D: -
J: TRBJ2-7
DNA: TGTGCCAGCAGTGCACCGACAGCGAGCTCCTACGAGCAGTACTTC
CDR3: CASSAPTASSYEQYF

size: many
V: TRBV5-1
D: TRBD2
J: TRBJ2-3
DNA: TGCGCCAGCAGCGTGACTAGCGGGGGGTTCTTGGATACGCAGTATTTT
CDR3: CASSVTSGGFLDTQYF

size: many
V: TRBV6-1
D: TRBD2
J: TRBJ2-2
DNA: TGTGCCAGCAGTGAACTAGCGGGAGGGCCCGGGGAGCTGTTTTTT
CDR3: CASSELAGGPGELFF

size: few
V: TRBV7-2
D: -
J: TRBJ2-6
DNA: TGTGCCAGCAGCTTAGATAAGACTGGGGCCAACGTCCTGACTTTC
CDR3: CASSLDKTGANVLTF

size: -
V: TRBV19
D: TRBD1
J: TRBJ2-2
DNA: TGTGCCACAGGGGGGACAGGGGTAACCGGGGAGCTGTTTTTT
CDR3: CATGGTGVTGELFF

size: -
V: TRBV5-1
D: -
J: TRBJ2-2
DNA: TGCGCCAGCAGCCTTTCTCAGGGTGGCGGGGAGCTGTTTTTT
CDR3: CASSLSQGGGELFF

size: once
V: TRBV7-2
D: TRBD2
J: TRBJ2-5
DNA: TGTGCCACCCGACTAGCGGGAGTGGGGACCCAGTACTTC
CDR3: CATRLAGVGTQYF

size: -
V: TRBV5-1
D: -
J: TRBJ1-2
DNA: TGCGCCAGCAGCTTGAACGAGGACACGATCGACTATGGCTACACCTTC
CDR3: CASSLNEDTIDYGYTF

size: -
V: TRBV4-1
D: -
J: TRBJ2-5
DNA: TGCGCCAGCAGCGGGGGCCTGCCTGGAGAGACCCAGTACTTC
CDR3: CASSGGLPGETQYF

size: -
V: TRBV28
D: -
J: TRBJ2-7
DNA: TGTGCCAGCAAGGAGGGGACGGGCTCCTACGAGCAGTACTTC
CDR3: CASKEGTGSYEQYF

size: few
V: TRBV5-1
D: -
J: TRBJ2-7
DNA: TGCGCCAGCAGCTTGACGGGGTTTTATCCCTCAAGCTCCTACGAGCAGTACTTC
CDR3: CASSLTGFYPSSSYEQYF

size: -
V: TRBV28
D: TRBD2
J: TRBJ2-3
DNA: TGTGCCAGCAGTTCACTTTGGACTAGCGGGAGCACAGATACGCAGTATTTT
CDR3: CASSSLWTSGSTDTQYF

size: -
V: TRBV5-4
D: -
J: TRBJ1-1
DNA: TGTGCCAGCAGCGTGGACTTAAACACTGAAGCTTTCTTT
CDR3: CASSVDLNTEAFF

size: -
V: TRBV6-1
D: -
J: TRBJ1-5
DNA: TGTGCCAGCAGTGACACCTCCAATCAGCCCCAGCATTTT
CDR3: CASSDTSNQPQHF

size: few
V: TRBV6-4
D: TRBD1
J: TRBJ1-2
DNA: TGTGCCAGCAGTGGACAGGGAGGCTATGGCTACACCTTC
CDR3: CASSGQGGYGYTF

size: once
V: TRBV11-2
D: TRBD1
J: TRBJ2-1
DNA: TGTGCCAGCAGCATCAACAGGGGCTCCTACAATGAGCAGTTCTTC
CDR3: CASSINRGSYNEQFF

size: few
V: TRBV6-6
D: TRBD1
J: TRBJ2-3
DNA: TGTGCCAGCAGAAACGACAGGGTGGGTGGCACAGATACGCAGTATTTT
CDR3: CASRNDRVGGTDTQYF

size: many
V: TRBV28
D: TRBD1
J: TRBJ1-4
DNA: TGTGCCAGCAGTTTTCCGACAGGGACTAATGAAAAACTGTTTTTT
CDR3: CASSFPTGTNEKLFF

size: few
V: TRBV6-1
D: -
J: TRBJ1-1
DNA: TGTGCCAGCAGTGAACAGAGGTCGGGTGAAGCTTTCTTT
CDR3: CASSEQRSGEAFF

size: -
V: TRBV18
D: -
J: TRBJ1-1
DNA: TGTGCCAGCTCACCACCTTACGATGGTCGGACTGAAGCTTTCTTT
CDR3: CASSPPYDGRTEAFF

size: -
V: TRBV10-3
D: -
J: TRBJ2-5
DNA: TGTGCCATCAGTGAGTCAACGGTAGAGACCCAGTACTTC
CDR3: CAISESTVETQYF

size: -
V: TRBV19
D: -
J: TRBJ2-7
DNA: TGTGCCAGTAGTATGGGCCGAAACTACGAGCAGTACTTC
CDR3: CASSMGRNYEQYF

size: -
V: TRBV4-3
D: -
J: TRBJ1-4
DNA: TGCGCCAGCAGCCAAGGGGACCGAACTAATGAAAAACTGTTTTTT
CDR3: CASSQGDRTNEKLFF

size: once
V: TRBV5-4
D: TRBD2
J: TRBJ2-2
DNA: TGTGCCAGCAGACTAGCGGGAGTGGGCGGGGAGCTGTTTTTT
CDR3: CASRLAGVGGELFF

size: -
V: TRBV6-6
D: -
J: TRBJ1-6
DNA: TGTGCCAGCAGTTACCCACAGGGTAATTCACCCCTCCACTTT
CDR3: CASSYPQGNSPLHF

size: once
V: TRBV5-1
D: -
J: TRBJ1-6
DNA: TGCGCCAGCAGCTTGAACTCCGGGAATTCACCCCTCCACTTT
CDR3: CASSLNSGNSPLHF

size: -
V: TRBV27
D: -
J: TRBJ2-7
DNA: TGTGCCAGCAGTTTCAACGGCCGATCCTACGAGCAGTACTTC
CDR3: CASSFNGRSYEQYF

size: -
V: TRBV15
D: -
J: TRBJ2-5
DNA: TGTGCCACCAGCAGAGGGGACTTTCTCACCATGACCCAAGAGACCCAGTACTTC
CDR3: CATSRGDFLTMTQETQYF

size: -
V: TRBV7-9
D: -
J: TRBJ1-4
DNA: TGTGCCAGCAGCTTACTGAAGGGAGAGACGGAAAAACTGTTTTTT
CDR3: CASSLLKGETEKLFF

size: -
V: TRBV6-5
D: TRBD2
J: TRBJ2-7
DNA: TGTGCCAGCATGGGGACTAGCGGGAAGTCCGAGCAGTACTTC
CDR3: CASMGTSGKSEQYF

size: -
V: TRBV7-9
D: TRBD1
J: TRBJ2-3
DNA: TGTGCCAGCAGCCCGACAGGGGTCCCAGATACGCAGTATTTT
CDR3: CASSPTGVPDTQYF